Sequencing of this T cell receptor (beta chain) was carried out in a study of shared clonotypes between healthy human individuals. In the case of this clone: Its antigen is as yet unknown.

The CDR3 contains 13 residues. V shed 7 bases and J shed 2 bases, with 11 bases lying between them. Germline CDR1 is MNHNS and CDR2 is SASEGT. Original processing notes: ImmunoSEQ sequences covered only the junction and lacked quality scores; filtering therefore differed. Profiled with immunoSEQ multiplex PCR; TCRdb holds only in-frame clones, not every one. D and trimming were read from the DNA, whereas the V and J calls and clone size are those reported in that table. In the table there are fewer than 850,000 clones, 90% to 98% of which are singletons. Study conclusions and caveats: Sampling was confined to blood; repertoires within tissues likely differ. Clonotype sharing among the donors was expected to vary with sequencing depth.

The naive CD8 subset, CD45RO-negative cells positively selected for CCR7, excluded terminally differentiated effector memory CD45RA+ cells. Material for sequencing was naive CD8+ T cells sorted from blood. This receptor was obtained from a man younger than 40 in good health. V usage is TRBV6-1 and J usage is TRBJ1-2, with D perhaps matching TRBD1 (5 bases). The CDR3 DNA is TGTGCCAGCAATTGGGACGTCAACTATGGCTACACCTTC. It is translated as CASNWDVNYGYTF.